These 18 T cell receptor beta chains originate from one sample sequenced in a study of cytomegalovirus exposure and HLA in healthy donors. 13 Jbeta primers and 60 Vbeta primers were used for the PCR. Data came from immunoSEQ multiplex PCR; TCRdb stores just in-frame clones and leaves some out. This table holds 60,000 to 70,000 clones, 60% to 70% found once. Sample: PBMCs. The receptors shown here come from a man between 40 and 49 years old in good health and CMV-seropositive.

This sequence joins TRBV9 and TRBJ2-2; 9 bases map to TRBD2. There are 16 residues in the CDR3. With 0 bases clipped from V and 3 bases from J, the junction kept 3 bases outside the gene matches. CDR1 and CDR2 (germline): SGDLS, YYNGEE. The CDR3, as DNA: TGTGCCAGCAGCGTAGATGCTAGCGGGGACACCGGGGAGCTGTTTTTT. It translates to CASSVDASGDTGELFF.

This clone was picked up a small number of times. The rearrangement uses TRBV10-3 and TRBJ2-1; 8 nucleotides agree with TRBD1. CDR1 is ENHRY, CDR2 SYGVKD, per germline. CDR3 length: 14 amino acids. V dropped 10 bases and J dropped 10; count of bases not matched to a gene: 15. CDR3 in amino acids: CASSPTGVSGEQFF. The CDR3 DNA reads as TGTGCCAGCAGCCCGACAGGGGTAAGCGGCGAGCAGTTCTTC.

This clone was observed a single time. The V and J genes are TRBV7-9 and TRBJ2-5, with 10 nucleotides matching TRBD2. Germline V CDR1 and CDR2: SEHNR, FQNEAQ (reference sequence). V shed 5 bases and J 7 bases; nucleotides not matched to a gene: 1. This CDR3 comprises 12 residues. The CDR3 here is CASSPSGGTQYF. DNA for the CDR3: TGTGCCAGCAGCCCTAGCGGGGGGACCCAGTACTTC.

This chain links TRBV7-8 with TRBJ2-2; 9 nucleotides match TRBD1. V lost 4 bases, J lost 6 bases, and 12 bases stayed unmatched. The CDR3 sequence is 17 residues long. Germline V gives CDR1 SGHVS, CDR2 FQNEAQ. The CDR3 nucleotides read TGTGCCAGCAGCTGGAAAACAGGGGGCGCTAAGGCCGGGGAGCTGTTTTTT. It codes for CASSWKTGGAKAGELFF. Full variable domain (rest looked up from reference TRBV7-8 and TRBJ2-2): GAGVSQSPRYKVAKRGQDVALRCDPISGHVSLFWYQQALGQGPEFLTYFQNEAQLDKSGLPSDRFFAERPEGSVSTLKIQRTQQEDSAVYLCASSWKTGGAKAGELFFGEGSRLTVL.

This sequence joins TRBV2 and TRBJ2-7; TRBD1 matches at 8 bases. This CDR3 is 14 amino acids long. V gave up 6 bases and J gave up 4 bases; unmatched junction bases: 8. Germline CDR1 SNHLY, CDR2 FYNNEI. CDR3 nucleotide sequence: TGTGCCAGCAGAGAACAGGGGGGAGATTACGAGCAGTACTTC. Protein product: CASREQGGDYEQYF.

The rearrangement links TRBV6-1 to TRBJ2-3, with 10 bases identical to TRBD2. Germline CDR1 is MNHNS and CDR2 is SASEGT. This CDR3 is 17 amino acids long. Unmatched junction bases numbered 5, after V lost 2 bases and J lost 0 bases. The CDR3 nucleotides are TGTGCCAGCAGTGAACTAGCGGGAGTTCGAAGCACAGATACGCAGTATTTT. This gives the protein CASSELAGVRSTDTQYF.

This chain joins TRBV30 and TRBJ1-1; the D gene is possibly TRBD1 (5 bases). V was trimmed by 1 base and J by 11 bases, leaving 11 bases between them. CDR3 length equals 11 residues. Germline CDR1 GTSNPN, CDR2 SVGIG (reference sequence). Here the CDR3 reads CAWSGRVGAFF. The CDR3 region has the DNA TGTGCCTGGAGTGGCAGGGTAGGGGCTTTCTTT. Combining the CDR3 with reference TRBV30 and TRBJ1-1 gives the whole variable domain SQTIHQWPATLVQPVGSPLSLECTVEGTSNPNLYWYRQAAGRGLQLLFYSVGIGQISSEVPQNLSASRPQDRQFILSSKKLLLSDSGFYLCAWSGRVGAFFGQGTRLTVV.

The chain carries TRBV29-1 and TRBJ2-1, with D unclear. Germline V gives CDR1 SQVTM, CDR2 ANQGSEA. The CDR3 loop spans 13 amino acids. V was clipped by 7 bases and J by 1 base, with 11 bases between them. The CDR3 here is CSGLVPSYNEQFF. In DNA, the CDR3 is TGCAGCGGGCTGGTGCCTTCCTACAATGAGCAGTTCTTC.

This chain's CDR3 is CASSLLQTNTGELFF. DNA for the CDR3: TGCGCCAGCAGCTTGTTACAGACGAACACCGGGGAGCTGTTTTTT. This rearrangement joins TRBV5-1 to TRBJ2-2; D unclear. The length of the CDR3 is 15 residues. Trimming stripped 1 base from V and 0 bases from J, with 7 bases between. The germline gives CDR1 SGHRS, CDR2 YFSETQ.

This chain uses TRBV6-1 with TRBJ2-5; a possible D gene is TRBD1 (6 bases). The V gene's germline CDR1 is MNHNS and CDR2 SASEGT. The length of the CDR3 is 13 residues. V lost 6 bases and J lost 3, with 11 bases in between. The chain's CDR3 is CASSGTPEETQYF. DNA of the CDR3: TGTGCCAGCAGCGGGACACCCGAAGAGACCCAGTACTTC.

This clone was seen once. V usage is TRBV2 and J usage is TRBJ2-7; D possibly corresponds to TRBD1 (5 bases). Germline V gene lookup returns CDR1 SNHLY and CDR2 FYNNEI. The CDR3 extends over 14 amino acids. With 2 bases removed from V and 0 bases from J, the gap between germline ends came to 8 bases. In DNA form, the CDR3 reads TGTGCCAGCAGTGAAAAGACAGTCTCCTACGAGCAGTACTTC. It specifies CASSEKTVSYEQYF.

V is TRBV18 and J is TRBJ2-3; 10 nucleotides agree with TRBD1. The CDR3 runs to 15 residues. Germline V gene lookup returns CDR1 KGHSH and CDR2 LQKENI. Germline trimming cut 6 bases from V and 5 bases from J; bases unmatched to any gene: 8. CDR3 sequence: CASSRTGGVGDTQYF. CDR3 DNA: TGTGCCAGCTCCCGGACAGGGGGAGTGGGAGATACGCAGTATTTT.

The gene calls are TRBV5-4 and TRBJ1-2; weak D call: TRBD1 (6 bases). The V and J ends lost 9 bases and 6 bases respectively, with 12 bases between them. CDR1 SGHNT and CDR2 YYREEE come from the germline V gene (reference sequence). The CDR3 covers 11 residues. The CDR3 nucleotides are TGTGCCATCGCGGGGGCGCATGGCTACACCTTC. It translates to CAIAGAHGYTF.

The chain uses TRBV2 and TRBJ1-2; 8 bases map to TRBD1. Germline-derived CDR1 and CDR2 are SNHLY and FYNNEI. The CDR3 totals 12 residues. The V segment lost 7 bases and the J segment 4 bases; nucleotides outside the gene matches: 2. CDR3 coding DNA: TGTGCCAGCACCACAGGGGGCTATGGCTACACCTTC. Amino acids: CASTTGGYGYTF.

The chain uses TRBV7-2 and TRBJ1-1, with no clear D. The CDR3 runs 14 residues. Germline V gene data show CDR1 as SGHTA and CDR2 as FQGNSA. Trimming shortened V by 3 bases and J by 1 base, and 9 bases separated the two germline ends. CDR3 sequence reads: CASSFPMRNTEAFF. CDR3 nucleotide sequence: TGTGCCAGCAGCTTCCCCATGAGGAACACTGAAGCTTTCTTT.

The genes are TRBV19 and TRBJ2-6; D uncertain. The CDR3 runs to 14 residues. CDR1 LNHDA and CDR2 SQIVND come from the germline V gene (reference sequence). V lost 7 bases and J 4 bases, leaving 11 bases between the germline ends. CDR3 coding DNA: TGTGCCAGTAATTTAATCTCCGGGGCCAACGTCCTGACTTTC. Translation: CASNLISGANVLTF.

A single count supports this clone. The V call is TRBV29-1, the J call TRBJ1-1; 9 bases are a match to TRBD1. The CDR3 extends over 13 amino acids. J gave up 7 bases and V 6 bases, and 9 bases lay outside the gene matches. Germline V CDR1 and CDR2: SQVTM, ANQGSEA. The CDR3 DNA sequence: TGCAGCGTACCGGGACAGGGAGGGAGTGAAGCTTTCTTT. Translating it yields CSVPGQGGSEAFF.

This chain connects TRBV18 to TRBJ1-1; TRBD1 might be the D (5 bases). Trimming took off 3 bases at V and 3 bases at J, with 14 bases between the two ends. From germline, CDR1 is KGHSH and CDR2 LQKENI. The CDR3 length is 15 residues. The DNA for the CDR3 is TGTGCCAGCTCACCGTGGGCAGGGCAAGACACTGAAGCTTTCTTT. Amino acids: CASSPWAGQDTEAFF.